This T cell receptor (beta chain) stems from a study of T-cell reconstitution after alpha-beta-depleted transplantation in children. This clonotype appeared many times. Its antigen is unknown. Study-level results: About two months after transplant, alpha-beta T cells reportedly came from several hundred expanded graft clones. T-cell numbers and diversity one year post-transplant derived largely from freshly generated T cells. Surviving recipient T cells and thymic progenitors produced the high day-60 TCRbeta diversity seen in some patients.

TCRbeta library construction was performed incorporating unique molecular identifiers. TCRdb called the PCR reads again in MiXCR, with one record for every CDR3 protein. The sample lists approximately 32,000 distinct CDR3 sequences, 6% to 8.5% occurring once. The TCR comes from a child under two years old who had a stem cell transplant for acute myeloid leukemia, so the T cells may come from the graft donor. Sequences were derived from peripheral blood, sampled 60 days after TCRalphabeta/CD19-depleted stem cell transplant.

The CDR3 region is CSARDQGQTDTQYF. CDR3 in DNA: TGCAGTGCTAGAGATCAGGGGCAGACAGATACGCAGTATTTT. The chain is built from TRBV20-1 and TRBJ2-3, with D possibly matching TRBD1 (6 bases). Germline lookup yields CDR1 DFQATT and CDR2 SNEGSKA (reference sequence). The CDR3 totals 14 residues. V lost 0 bases and J lost 3, with 10 bases in between.